The 16 T cell receptor beta chains given below trace back to one sample, sequenced in a study of CD8 T cell repertoires and HIV-1 epitope variants. Generated by immunoSEQ multiplex PCR, the TCRdb table keeps only in-frame clones and is missing some. The table records about 5,600 clones, about 66% of them present only once. The antigens these receptors bind are not known. The sequenced sample was cultured CD8+ T cells derived from PBMCs. Receptors were obtained from a male donor with HIV.

The chain employs TRBV27 and TRBJ2-3; 12 bases match TRBD2. The CDR3 runs 15 residues. The V gene's germline CDR1 is MNHEY and CDR2 SMNVEV (reference sequence). The J segment lost 6 bases and the V segment lost 2 bases, leaving 3 bases of the junction unmatched. The CDR3 spells CASSLLAGGRDTQYF. The CDR3 DNA sequence: TGTGCCAGCAGTTTACTAGCGGGGGGGCGGGATACGCAGTATTTT.

This clone was seen only a few times. The chain links TRBV6-6 to TRBJ1-5; D uncertain. Trimming removed 4 bases from V and 0 bases from J, with 13 bases in between. The germline CDR1 and CDR2 sequences are MNHNY and SVGAGI (reference sequence). CDR3 size: 16 residues. The chain's CDR3 is CASSLTENYSNQPQHF. DNA for the CDR3: TGTGCCAGCAGTTTAACAGAGAATTATAGCAATCAGCCCCAGCATTTT.

In DNA, the CDR3 is TGTGCCTCGGGCGGGGTAAACACTGAAGCTTTCTTT. It yields the protein CASGGVNTEAFF. The rearrangement links TRBV15 to TRBJ1-1; D gene uncertain. Per germline, CDR1 LNHNV and CDR2 YYDKDF (reference sequence). V was trimmed by 11 bases and J by 2 bases, leaving 12 bases between them. This CDR3 is 12 amino acids long.

The chain carries TRBV6-6 and TRBJ1-5; 7 nucleotides line up with TRBD1. V lost 7 bases, J lost 3 bases, and 12 bases stayed unmatched. This CDR3 comprises 16 residues. CDR1 is MNHNY and CDR2 is SVGAGI in the germline V gene (reference sequence). The chain's CDR3 is CASTYSTGALNQPQHF. The CDR3 DNA sequence: TGTGCCAGCACCTATTCAACAGGGGCCCTCAATCAGCCCCAGCATTTT.

The V gene is TRBV28, the J gene TRBJ2-7; a weak D match, TRBD1 (6 bases). Deletions cut 4 bases from V and 0 bases from J, with 16 bases between. Germline CDR1 MDHEN, CDR2 SYDVKM. CDR3 length equals 16 residues. The CDR3 sequence: CASSSNQGTYSYEQYF. DNA of the CDR3: TGTGCCAGCAGTTCTAACCAGGGGACCTACTCCTACGAGCAGTACTTC.

The chain combines TRBV9 with TRBJ2-1; D remains ambiguous. V lost 0 bases and J 7 bases, leaving 5 bases between the germline ends. CDR1 is SGDLS, CDR2 YYNGEE, per germline. The CDR3 extends over 12 amino acids. The DNA of the CDR3 is TGTGCCAGCAGCGTAGAACGGAATGAGCAGTTCTTC. Translation gives CASSVERNEQFF.

This clone occurred a few times. The chain links TRBV7-9 to TRBJ1-1, with a tentative D call TRBD1 (5 bases). The germline CDR1 and CDR2 sequences are SEHNR and FQNEAQ (reference sequence). The length of the CDR3 is 16 residues. Trimming shortened V by 5 bases and J by 6 bases, and 22 bases separated the two germline ends. In DNA form, the CDR3 reads TGTGCCAGCAGCCAGAACCCCCAAGGGGATTGGGCTGAAGCTTTCTTT. Translated, it gives CASSQNPQGDWAEAFF.

This clone is labeled as large. This chain uses TRBV4-3 with TRBJ1-1, with a tentative D call TRBD1 (5 bases). Germline CDR1 LGHNA, CDR2 YSLEER. Trimming removed 0 bases at V and 1 base at J, with 12 bases between. The CDR3 runs 16 residues. As DNA, the CDR3 is TGCGCCAGCAGCCAAGATGTTGGGCAGGGGAACACTGAAGCTTTCTTT. This codes for CASSQDVGQGNTEAFF.

The chain recombines TRBV7-9 with TRBJ2-7; D not resolved. Germline V gives CDR1 SEHNR, CDR2 FQNEAQ (reference sequence). The CDR3 totals 16 residues. V was cut by 0 bases and J by 2 bases, with 14 bases left in between. The CDR3 nucleotides read TGTGCCAGCAGCTTAGCGCAGTCAGACTCTACCTACGAGCAGTACTTC. Translated, it gives CASSLAQSDSTYEQYF.

V and J are TRBV4-2 and TRBJ2-7; D is unclear. Germline V CDR1 and CDR2: LGHNA, YNFKEQ. The CDR3 is 15 residues long. V was trimmed by 2 bases and J by 0 bases, leaving 11 bases between them. CDR3 region: CASSQPLEASYEQYF. DNA for the CDR3: TGTGCCAGCAGCCAACCCCTTGAGGCCTCCTACGAGCAGTACTTC.

This chain uses TRBV5-1 with TRBJ2-5; unclear D gene. Trimming left V 0 bases short and J 2 bases short, with 8 bases between. The CDR3 totals 14 residues. The germline CDR1 and CDR2 sequences are SGHRS and YFSETQ. For the CDR3, the DNA is TGCGCCAGCAGCTTGGAACCAGTTCAAGAGACCCAGTACTTC. This encodes CASSLEPVQETQYF.

This clone has only a few counts. J is TRBJ2-2 and V is TRBV4-3, with a tentative D call TRBD1 (6 bases). The ends were cut back, 1 base at V and 6 bases at J, with 18 bases in the middle. The CDR3 contains 17 residues. Germline V gene lookup returns CDR1 LGHNA and CDR2 YSLEER. The CDR3 loop reads CASSQVPFRGGAGELFF. The CDR3 DNA sequence: TGCGCCAGCAGCCAAGTCCCCTTCCGAGGGGGAGCCGGGGAGCTGTTTTTT.

The chain carries TRBV6-6 and TRBJ1-5; TRBD1 agrees at 9 bases. V lost 6 bases to trimming and J lost 5 bases; unmatched junction nucleotides: 8. In germline, CDR1 is MNHNY, CDR2 SVGAGI (reference sequence). This CDR3 comprises 15 residues. CDR3 nucleotide sequence: TGTGCCAGCAGCTTCGGACAGGGGAGGGATCAGCCCCAGCATTTT. It yields the protein CASSFGQGRDQPQHF.

The V gene is TRBV6-5, the J gene TRBJ1-5; D is unresolved. The length of the CDR3 is 15 residues. The V end lost 6 bases, the J end lost 5 bases, and 17 bases lay between the germline ends. The germline CDR1 and CDR2 sequences are MNHEY and SVGAGI. CDR3 region: CASSVDTDNYQPQHF. DNA for the CDR3: TGTGCCAGCAGCGTAGACACCGACAACTATCAGCCCCAGCATTTT.

The chain carries TRBV5-1 and TRBJ2-7; TRBD2 aligns across 10 bases. Unmatched junction bases numbered 8, after V lost 4 bases and J lost 4 bases. CDR1 and CDR2 (germline): SGHRS, YFSETQ. This CDR3 comprises 15 residues. CDR3: CASSLAGAVQYEQYF. CDR3 DNA: TGCGCCAGCAGCCTAGCGGGAGCGGTCCAGTACGAGCAGTACTTC.

This clone was detected a few times. The V call is TRBV7-9, the J call TRBJ2-1; perhaps D is TRBD1 or TRBD2 (6 bases each). CDR3 size: 11 residues. Looked up from germline, CDR1 is SEHNR and CDR2 is FQNEAQ (reference sequence). Trimming took off 8 bases at V and 9 bases at J, with 11 bases between the two ends. The CDR3 coding sequence is TGTGCCAGCTTACAGGGAGGTGAGCAGTTCTTC. Protein: CASLQGGEQFF.